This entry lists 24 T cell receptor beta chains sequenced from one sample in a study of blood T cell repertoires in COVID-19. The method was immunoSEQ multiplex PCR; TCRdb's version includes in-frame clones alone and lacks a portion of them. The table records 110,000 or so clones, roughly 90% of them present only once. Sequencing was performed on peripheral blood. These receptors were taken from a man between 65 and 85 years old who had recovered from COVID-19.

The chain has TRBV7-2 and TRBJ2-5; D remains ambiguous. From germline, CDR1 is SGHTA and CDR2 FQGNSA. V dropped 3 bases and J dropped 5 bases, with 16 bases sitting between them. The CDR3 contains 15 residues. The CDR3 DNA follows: TGTGCCAGCAGCTTCTATCGCACAGTCCAGGAGACCCAGTACTTC. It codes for CASSFYRTVQETQYF.

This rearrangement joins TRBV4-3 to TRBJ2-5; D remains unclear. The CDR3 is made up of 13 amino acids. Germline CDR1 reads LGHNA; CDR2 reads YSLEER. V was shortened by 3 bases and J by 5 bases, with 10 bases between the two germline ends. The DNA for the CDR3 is TGCGCCAGCAGCCAGCGAATACGGGAGACCCAGTACTTC. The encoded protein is CASSQRIRETQYF.

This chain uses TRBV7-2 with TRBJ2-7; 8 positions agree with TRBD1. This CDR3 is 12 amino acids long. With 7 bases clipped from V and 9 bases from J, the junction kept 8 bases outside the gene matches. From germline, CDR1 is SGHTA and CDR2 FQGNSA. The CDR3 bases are TGTGCCAGCACCCTTACAGGGACAGGGCAGTACTTC. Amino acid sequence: CASTLTGTGQYF.

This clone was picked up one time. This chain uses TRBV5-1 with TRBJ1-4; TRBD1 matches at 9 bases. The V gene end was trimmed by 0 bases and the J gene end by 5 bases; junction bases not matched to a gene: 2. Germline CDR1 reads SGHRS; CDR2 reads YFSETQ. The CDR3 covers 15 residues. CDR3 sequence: CASSLGGTGNEKLFF. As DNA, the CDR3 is TGCGCCAGCAGCTTGGGCGGGACAGGGAATGAAAAACTGTTTTTT.

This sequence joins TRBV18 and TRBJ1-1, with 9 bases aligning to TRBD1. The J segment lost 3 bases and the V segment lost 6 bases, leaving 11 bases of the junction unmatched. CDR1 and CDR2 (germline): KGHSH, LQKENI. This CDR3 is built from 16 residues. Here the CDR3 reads CASSLEQGAEDTEAFF. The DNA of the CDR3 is TGTGCCAGCTCCCTCGAACAGGGGGCGGAAGACACTGAAGCTTTCTTT.

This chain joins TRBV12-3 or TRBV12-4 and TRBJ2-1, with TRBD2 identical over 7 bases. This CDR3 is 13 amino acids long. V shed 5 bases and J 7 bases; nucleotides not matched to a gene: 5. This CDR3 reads CASSPYGGNEQFF. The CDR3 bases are TGTGCCAGCAGTCCCTACGGGGGGAATGAGCAGTTCTTC.

CDR3: CASSPIGGPAFQAFF. The CDR3 nucleotides are TGTGCCAGCTCACCAATCGGGGGGCCAGCGTTCCAAGCTTTCTTT. This rearrangement joins TRBV18 to TRBJ1-1; TRBD1 might be the D (6 bases). There are 15 residues in the CDR3. V was trimmed by 2 bases and J by 9 bases, leaving 19 bases between them. The germline CDR1 and CDR2 sequences are KGHSH and LQKENI.

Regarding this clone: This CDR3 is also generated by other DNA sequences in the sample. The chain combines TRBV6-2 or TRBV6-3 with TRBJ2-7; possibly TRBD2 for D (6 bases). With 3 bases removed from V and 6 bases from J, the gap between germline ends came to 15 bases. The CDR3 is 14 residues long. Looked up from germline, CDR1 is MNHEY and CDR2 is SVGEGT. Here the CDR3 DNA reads TGTGCCAGCAGTTATAGTGGCGGGAAGGGCGAGCAGTACTTC. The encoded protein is CASSYSGGKGEQYF.

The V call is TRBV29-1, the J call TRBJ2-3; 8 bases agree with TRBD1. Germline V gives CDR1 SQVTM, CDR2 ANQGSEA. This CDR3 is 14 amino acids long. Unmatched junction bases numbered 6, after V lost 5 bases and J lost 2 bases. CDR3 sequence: CSVLRGLLTDTQYF. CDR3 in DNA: TGCAGCGTTCTCAGGGGGCTACTCACAGATACGCAGTATTTT.

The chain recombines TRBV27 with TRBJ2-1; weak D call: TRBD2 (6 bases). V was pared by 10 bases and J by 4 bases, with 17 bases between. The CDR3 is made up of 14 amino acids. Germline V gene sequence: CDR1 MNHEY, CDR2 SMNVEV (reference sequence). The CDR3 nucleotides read TGTGCCACCTCGGGGGTAGCAGGGTACAATGAGCAGTTCTTC. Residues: CATSGVAGYNEQFF.

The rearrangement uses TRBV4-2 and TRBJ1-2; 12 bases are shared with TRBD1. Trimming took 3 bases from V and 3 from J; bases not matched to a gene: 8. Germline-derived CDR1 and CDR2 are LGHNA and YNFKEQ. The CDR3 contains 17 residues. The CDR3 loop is CASSQTPGQGADYGYTF. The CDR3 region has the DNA TGTGCCAGCAGCCAGACCCCGGGACAGGGGGCTGACTATGGCTACACCTTC.

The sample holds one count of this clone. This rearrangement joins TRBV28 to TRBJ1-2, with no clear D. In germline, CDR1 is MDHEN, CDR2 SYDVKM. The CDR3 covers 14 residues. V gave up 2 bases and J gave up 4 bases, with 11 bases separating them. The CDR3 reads CASSLNGGLYGYTF. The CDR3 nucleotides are TGTGCCAGCAGTTTAAATGGAGGGCTCTATGGCTACACCTTC.

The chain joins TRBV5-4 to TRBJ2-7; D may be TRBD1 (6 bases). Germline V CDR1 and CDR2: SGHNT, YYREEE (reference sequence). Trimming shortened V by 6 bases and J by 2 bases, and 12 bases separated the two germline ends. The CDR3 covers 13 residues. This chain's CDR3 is CASNQQGAYEQYF. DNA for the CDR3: TGTGCCAGCAACCAACAGGGTGCCTACGAGCAGTACTTC.

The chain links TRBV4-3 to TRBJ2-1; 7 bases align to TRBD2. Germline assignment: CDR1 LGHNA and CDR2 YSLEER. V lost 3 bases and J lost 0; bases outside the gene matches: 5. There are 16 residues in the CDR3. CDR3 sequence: CASSQGLAASYNEQFF. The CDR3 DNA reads TGCGCCAGCAGCCAGGGCCTAGCGGCCTCCTACAATGAGCAGTTCTTC.

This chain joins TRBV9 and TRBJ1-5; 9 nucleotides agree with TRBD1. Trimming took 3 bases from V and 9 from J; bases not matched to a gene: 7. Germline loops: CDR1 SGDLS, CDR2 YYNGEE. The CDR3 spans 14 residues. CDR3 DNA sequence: TGTGCCAGCAGCGCAGAGGGACAGGGTAGGCCCCAGCATTTT. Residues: CASSAEGQGRPQHF.

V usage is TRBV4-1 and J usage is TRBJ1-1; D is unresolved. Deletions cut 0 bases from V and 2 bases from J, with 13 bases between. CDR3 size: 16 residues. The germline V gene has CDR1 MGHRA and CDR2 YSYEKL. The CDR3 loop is CASSQDHQARNTEAFF. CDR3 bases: TGCGCCAGCAGCCAAGACCACCAGGCAAGAAACACTGAAGCTTTCTTT.

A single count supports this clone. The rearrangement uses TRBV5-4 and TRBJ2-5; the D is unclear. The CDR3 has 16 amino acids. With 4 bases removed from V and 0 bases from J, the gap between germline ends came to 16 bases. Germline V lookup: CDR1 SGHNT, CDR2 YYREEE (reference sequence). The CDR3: CASSESFTPDQETQYF. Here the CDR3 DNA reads TGTGCCAGCAGCGAATCCTTTACCCCAGACCAAGAGACCCAGTACTTC.

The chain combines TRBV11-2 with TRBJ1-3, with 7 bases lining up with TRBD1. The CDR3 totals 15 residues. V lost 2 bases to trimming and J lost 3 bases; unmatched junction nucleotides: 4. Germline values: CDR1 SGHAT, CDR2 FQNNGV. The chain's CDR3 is CASSLMQGVGNTIYF. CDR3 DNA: TGTGCCAGCAGCTTAATGCAGGGGGTTGGAAACACCATATATTTT.

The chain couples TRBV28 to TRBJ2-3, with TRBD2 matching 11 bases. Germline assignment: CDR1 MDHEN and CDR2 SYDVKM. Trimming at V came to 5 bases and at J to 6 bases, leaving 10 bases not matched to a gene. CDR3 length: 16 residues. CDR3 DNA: TGTGCCAGCAGTACGCCTAGCGGGGGGAACCCGGATACGCAGTATTTT. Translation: CASSTPSGGNPDTQYF.

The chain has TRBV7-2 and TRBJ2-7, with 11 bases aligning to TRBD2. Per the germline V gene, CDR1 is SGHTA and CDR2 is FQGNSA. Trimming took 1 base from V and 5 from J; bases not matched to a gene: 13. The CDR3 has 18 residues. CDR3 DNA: TGTGCCAGCAGCTTAGGTCGGTTTAGCGGGGGGGCCCCGGACGAGCAGTACTTC. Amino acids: CASSLGRFSGGAPDEQYF.

The CDR3 nucleotides are TGTGCCAGCAGCTTCACCCGGGGTTCACCCCTCCACTTT. Its translation: CASSFTRGSPLHF. The chain recombines TRBV9 with TRBJ1-6; D gene unclear. Trimming left V 4 bases short and J 9 bases short, with 11 bases between. The length of the CDR3 is 13 residues. Germline CDR1 is SGDLS and CDR2 is YYNGEE.

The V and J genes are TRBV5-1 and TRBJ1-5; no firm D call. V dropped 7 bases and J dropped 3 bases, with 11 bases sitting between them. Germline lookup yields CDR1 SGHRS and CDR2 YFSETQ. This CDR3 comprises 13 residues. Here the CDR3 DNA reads TGCGCCAGCCAGGCCGGGGTCAATCAGCCCCAGCATTTT. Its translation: CASQAGVNQPQHF.

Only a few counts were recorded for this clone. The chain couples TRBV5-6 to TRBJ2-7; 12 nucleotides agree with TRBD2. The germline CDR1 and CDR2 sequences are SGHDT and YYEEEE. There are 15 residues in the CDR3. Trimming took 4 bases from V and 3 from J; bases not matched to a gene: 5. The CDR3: CASSIGTSGYYEQYF. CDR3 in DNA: TGTGCCAGCAGCATTGGGACTAGCGGGTACTACGAGCAGTACTTC. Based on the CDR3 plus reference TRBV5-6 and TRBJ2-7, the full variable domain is DAGVTQSPTHLIKTRGQQVTLRCSPKSGHDTVSWYQQALGQGPQFIFQYYEEEERQRGNFPDRFSGHQFPNYSSELNVNALLLGDSALYLCASSIGTSGYYEQYFGPGTRLTVT.

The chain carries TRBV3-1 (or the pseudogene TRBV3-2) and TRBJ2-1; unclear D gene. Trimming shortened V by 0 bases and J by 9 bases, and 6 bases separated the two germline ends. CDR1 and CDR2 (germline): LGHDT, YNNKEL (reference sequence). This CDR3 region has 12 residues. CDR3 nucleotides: TGTGCCAGCAGCCAAGATAAAATTGAGCAGTTCTTC. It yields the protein CASSQDKIEQFF.